What follows describes a single T cell receptor beta chain. The sample originates from a study of blood T cell repertoires in COVID-19. In germline, CDR1 is KGHSH, CDR2 LQKENI. The CDR3 has 15 residues. Trimming removed 4 bases from V and 2 bases from J, with 12 bases in between. In the source study's methods: Amplification from reference gene primers served as the basis for estimated nucleated cell counts. Assay used: immunoSEQ multiplex PCR; TCRdb lists only in-frame clones, some missing. The D gene and trimming were derived from the DNA, and the V and J assignments and clone size from that table. The table records around 120,000 clones, 87% of them present only once.

Material for sequencing was peripheral blood. The TCR sequence derives from a woman between 70 and 85 years old with acute or convalescent COVID-19. The gene calls are TRBV18 and TRBJ1-3; D unresolved. CDR3 bases: TGTGCCAGCTCACAACTATCGTGGACTGGAAACACCATATATTTT. Translation: CASSQLSWTGNTIYF.